The source of this TCR beta chain is a study of blood T cell repertoires in COVID-19 (TCRdb year 2020). In the study overall: Collaborator samples came from the United States, Italy and Spain and covered acute and convalescent phases of COVID-19. The material from the prospective study consisted of cDNA or gDNA derived from T cells, B-cell-depleted T cells, or PBMCs. Deeply sampled blood TCRbeta repertoires from subjects exposed to, actively infected with, or recovered from COVID-19 were included in the dataset. The repertoires were released in a freely available public database meant as a resource for research on the immune response to SARS-CoV-2. The samples were drawn from the first 160 participants of the ongoing ImmuneRACE study and from 950 to 1,500 subjects provided by 6 global collaborators. A de-identified subject ID, COVID-19 status, age in years and sex were almost always included in the sample metadata. HLA class I and class II types, where available, came from metadata supplied by the sample provider rather than from assay-based typing.

Spanning cysteine to phenylalanine, the CDR3 consists of 19 amino acids. Left in the record is the CDR3 DNA by itself, 57 bases read in frame from the first base. V has 5 bases trimmed and J has 3 bases trimmed; junction bases matching no gene number 17. CDR1 LNHNV and CDR2 YYDKDF were looked up in the germline V gene (reference sequence). TCRbeta CDR3 regions were amplified from genomic DNA by means of the immunoSEQ Assay, a bias-controlled multiplex PCR. Turning to the authors' computational methods: Nucleated cell counts per sample were estimated from amplification of reference gene primers within the assay. Sequence reads were collapsed and filtered to measure the absolute abundance of every unique TCRbeta CDR3 rearrangement. Productive Simpson clonality was computed per sample as the square root of Simpson's diversity index over productive rearrangements. TCRdb limited this immuneACCESS table to in-frame rearrangements with V and J called. A share of clones is missing; checked studies link under half to unresolved V genes, and the rest is unexplained. D and trimming come from the DNA, and the V and J calls and clone size come from that table. This sample is represented by fewer than 200,000 clones; about 88% of them were singletons. The ten largest make up roughly 1.9% of the sample.

This clone was recorded once. Its recognized antigen is unknown. No qualities accompany the bases; no much larger clone lies one base away. A second Seattle source provided samples from volunteer blood donors who had recovered from COVID-19. Each collaborating institution followed its own protocols to collect whole blood in K2EDTA tubes. For TCRbeta analysis, collaborators shipped samples as frozen whole blood, isolated PBMCs, or DNA extracted from either of those sample types. What the authors observed across the whole study: Clinical and demographic metadata were provided uncurated, with the amount varying by source and participant.

The chain employs TRBV15 and TRBJ1-3, with 9 bases in between that match TRBD1. What was sequenced was peripheral blood. This receptor was taken from a man in his fifties or sixties who had recovered from COVID-19. CDR3 loop: CATSGNGTGFLRNGNTIYF. The DNA sequence follows: TGTGCCACCAGCGGGAATGGGACAGGGTTCTTGAGAAATGGAAACACCATATATTTT. Reference TRBV15 and TRBJ1-3 proteins supply the regions before and after the CDR3; the full variable domain is: DAMVIQNPRYQVTQFGKPVTLSCSQTLNHNVMYWYQQKSSQAPKLLFHYYDKDFNNEADTPDNFQSRRPNTSFCFLDIRSPGLGDTAMYLCATSGNGTGFLRNGNTIYFGEGSWLTVV.